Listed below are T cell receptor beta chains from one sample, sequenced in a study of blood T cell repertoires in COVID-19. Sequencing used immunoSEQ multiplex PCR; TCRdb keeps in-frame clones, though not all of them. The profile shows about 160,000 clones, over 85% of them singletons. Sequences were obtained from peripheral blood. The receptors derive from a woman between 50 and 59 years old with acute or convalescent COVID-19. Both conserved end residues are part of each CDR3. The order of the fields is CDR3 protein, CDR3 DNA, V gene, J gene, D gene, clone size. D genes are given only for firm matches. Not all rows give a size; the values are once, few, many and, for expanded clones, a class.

cdr3_aa: CASSPRTMRSGYTF; cdr3_nt: TGTGCCAGCAGTCCGCGGACTATGCGCTCTGGCTACACCTTC; v_call: TRBV2; j_call: TRBJ1-2; d_call: -; clone_size: -
cdr3_aa: CASSSLQVNTEAFF; cdr3_nt: TGTGCCAGCAGTTCCTTACAGGTGAACACTGAAGCTTTCTTT; v_call: TRBV6-2/TRBV6-3; j_call: TRBJ1-1; d_call: -; clone_size: -
cdr3_aa: CASRRRTGDDEAFF; cdr3_nt: TGTGCCAGCAGACGACGGACAGGGGATGACGAAGCTTTCTTT; v_call: TRBV6-5; j_call: TRBJ1-1; d_call: TRBD1; clone_size: -
cdr3_aa: CAWSYGNYGYTF; cdr3_nt: TGTGCCTGGAGTTACGGGAACTATGGCTACACCTTC; v_call: TRBV30; j_call: TRBJ1-2; d_call: -; clone_size: -
cdr3_aa: CASSPGTGSGYTF; cdr3_nt: TGTGCCAGCAGCCCAGGGACAGGGTCTGGCTACACCTTC; v_call: TRBV7-3; j_call: TRBJ1-2; d_call: TRBD1; clone_size: -
cdr3_aa: CASSLFGRAEDSRELFF; cdr3_nt: TGTGCCAGCAGCCTCTTTGGAAGAGCGGAGGACTCCAGGGAGCTGTTTTTT; v_call: TRBV7-2; j_call: TRBJ2-2; d_call: -; clone_size: -
cdr3_aa: CASSPGEGLEQPQHF; cdr3_nt: TGTGCCAGCAGCCCCGGGGAAGGGCTTGAGCAGCCCCAGCATTTT; v_call: TRBV6-5; j_call: TRBJ1-5; d_call: -; clone_size: once
cdr3_aa: CASTDPARGESYEQYF; cdr3_nt: TGTGCCAGCACTGATCCGGCCAGGGGGGAATCCTACGAGCAGTACTTC; v_call: TRBV28; j_call: TRBJ2-7; d_call: -; clone_size: -
cdr3_aa: CASSYGSGDGELFF; cdr3_nt: TGTGCCAGCAGTTACGGTTCGGGGGACGGGGAGCTGTTTTTT; v_call: TRBV6-5; j_call: TRBJ2-2; d_call: -; clone_size: -
cdr3_aa: CASSPMEGNTEAFF; cdr3_nt: TGCGCCAGCAGCCCCATGGAGGGGAACACTGAAGCTTTCTTT; v_call: TRBV5-1; j_call: TRBJ1-1; d_call: -; clone_size: -
cdr3_aa: CASSYPRTGWVYEQYF; cdr3_nt: TGTGCCAGCAGCTACCCTCGGACGGGGTGGGTCTACGAGCAGTACTTC; v_call: TRBV12-1; j_call: TRBJ2-7; d_call: -; clone_size: -
cdr3_aa: CASSLGVGTAISGNTIYF; cdr3_nt: TGTGCCAGCAGTTTAGGGGTCGGGACAGCGATCTCTGGAAACACCATATATTTT; v_call: TRBV28; j_call: TRBJ1-3; d_call: TRBD1; clone_size: -
cdr3_aa: CASSGPGQGNADTQYF; cdr3_nt: TGCGCCAGCAGTGGCCCGGGACAGGGGAACGCAGATACGCAGTATTTT; v_call: TRBV10-1; j_call: TRBJ2-3; d_call: TRBD1; clone_size: -
cdr3_aa: CASSHLPRWGRANYSPLHF; cdr3_nt: TGTGCCAGCAGCCATCTGCCTCGGTGGGGCAGGGCAAATTATTCACCCCTCCACTTT; v_call: TRBV5-4; j_call: TRBJ1-6; d_call: -; clone_size: -
cdr3_aa: CASSLADRARYGYTF; cdr3_nt: TGTGCCAGCAGCTTGGCGGACAGGGCTCGGTATGGCTACACCTTC; v_call: TRBV5-4; j_call: TRBJ1-2; d_call: TRBD1; clone_size: -
cdr3_aa: CASRGTGTGELFF; cdr3_nt: TGTGCCAGCAGGGGGACAGGGACCGGGGAGCTGTTTTTT; v_call: TRBV6-6; j_call: TRBJ2-2; d_call: TRBD1; clone_size: -
cdr3_aa: CASSQSDRVWEQYF; cdr3_nt: TGTGCCAGCAGCCAGTCGGACAGGGTGTGGGAGCAGTACTTC; v_call: TRBV3-1/TRBV3-2; j_call: TRBJ2-7; d_call: TRBD1; clone_size: -
cdr3_aa: CASSQTGTEAFF; cdr3_nt: TGCGCCAGCAGCCAAACAGGGACTGAAGCTTTCTTT; v_call: TRBV4-1; j_call: TRBJ1-1; d_call: -; clone_size: -
cdr3_aa: CAWSADSYPAFF; cdr3_nt: TGTGCCTGGAGTGCCGACAGTTACCCAGCTTTCTTT; v_call: TRBV30; j_call: TRBJ1-1; d_call: -; clone_size: -
cdr3_aa: CASSLEQGGEKLFF; cdr3_nt: TGTGCCAGCAGCTTGGAACAGGGCGGTGAAAAACTGTTTTTT; v_call: TRBV5-5; j_call: TRBJ1-4; d_call: -; clone_size: -
cdr3_aa: CASSMTPSGTQYF; cdr3_nt: TGTGCCAGCAGCATGACTCCATCTGGGACCCAGTACTTC; v_call: TRBV28; j_call: TRBJ2-5; d_call: -; clone_size: -
cdr3_aa: CATSDFRGEAFF; cdr3_nt: TGTGCCACCAGTGATTTTAGGGGGGAAGCTTTCTTT; v_call: TRBV24-1; j_call: TRBJ1-1; d_call: -; clone_size: -
cdr3_aa: CASSSKQGSEKLFF; cdr3_nt: TGTGCCAGTAGTTCAAAACAGGGGAGTGAAAAACTGTTTTTT; v_call: TRBV19; j_call: TRBJ1-4; d_call: TRBD1; clone_size: -
cdr3_aa: CASSSTRGLGNTIYF; cdr3_nt: TGTGCCAGCAGCTCCACTAGGGGGCTTGGAAACACCATATATTTT; v_call: TRBV7-9; j_call: TRBJ1-3; d_call: TRBD1; clone_size: -
cdr3_aa: CASSYSGQGGSYEQYF; cdr3_nt: TGTGCCAGCAGTTACTCGGGACAGGGGGGCTCCTACGAGCAGTACTTC; v_call: TRBV6-6; j_call: TRBJ2-7; d_call: TRBD1; clone_size: -
cdr3_aa: CASTSPQGVDQPQHF; cdr3_nt: TGTGCCAGCACATCACCACAGGGAGTGGATCAGCCCCAGCATTTT; v_call: TRBV6-6; j_call: TRBJ1-5; d_call: -; clone_size: -
cdr3_aa: CASSNTTTTNYGYTF; cdr3_nt: TGTGCCAGCAGCAATACGACGACTACTAACTATGGCTACACCTTC; v_call: TRBV7-9; j_call: TRBJ1-2; d_call: -; clone_size: -
cdr3_aa: CASSSWVRDKGATGELFF; cdr3_nt: TGTGCCAGCAGCTCCTGGGTCCGGGACAAAGGAGCCACCGGGGAGCTGTTTTTT; v_call: TRBV7-9; j_call: TRBJ2-2; d_call: -; clone_size: -
cdr3_aa: CASSLRGLGTEAFF; cdr3_nt: TGTGCCAGCAGTTTAAGAGGACTCGGAACTGAAGCTTTCTTT; v_call: TRBV28; j_call: TRBJ1-1; d_call: -; clone_size: -